Below, 2 T cell receptor beta chains from the same sample are listed, as sequenced in a study of brain metastases from non-small cell lung cancer. Here immunoSEQ multiplex PCR was the method, and the copy in TCRdb shows in-frame clones only, minus some. The sample yields 3,200 or so clones, over 95% seen once. The sequenced sample was tumor-adjacent normal tissue. The receptors shown here come from a donor at least 40 years old with non-small cell lung cancer.

This CDR3 reads CASSLLLSGVHEKLFF. The CDR3, as DNA: TGTGCCAGCAGTTTATTATTGTCGGGGGTACATGAAAAACTGTTTTTT. The chain employs TRBV28 and TRBJ1-4; tentatively, D is TRBD1 (5 bases). The CDR3 covers 16 residues. V lost 1 base and J lost 6, with 15 bases in between. CDR1 is MDHEN, CDR2 SYDVKM, per germline.

V gene TRBV29-1 combines with J gene TRBJ2-2, with 9 bases lining up with TRBD2. The length of the CDR3 is 16 residues. CDR1 is SQVTM and CDR2 is ANQGSEA in the germline V gene. V was clipped by 4 bases and J by 0 bases; unmatched bases: 6. In DNA form, the CDR3 reads TGCAGCGTTGCTTATGAGCGGGGGGCGAACACCGGGGAGCTGTTTTTT. Translation gives CSVAYERGANTGELFF.